This T cell receptor beta chain was retrieved from a study of patients and donors after allogeneic stem cell transplantation. This clonotype was detected only a few times. TCRdb called the RT-PCR reads again in MiXCR, with one record for every CDR3 protein. Among hundreds of thousands of distinct CDR3 sequences listed, roughly 17% were seen once. Deletions cut 6 bases from V and 7 bases from J, with 15 bases between. This CDR3 has 13 amino acids. The sequenced sample consisted of blood, either unsorted or a sorted T cell fraction (not recorded which). This TCR was sampled from a human donor who was either an allogeneic HSCT recipient or a stem cell or donor lymphocyte infusion donor (not recorded which). It is not recorded whose cells these are; they may come from a transplant donor. The V gene is TRBV12-3 or TRBV12-4, the J gene TRBJ1-1, with a possible D match to TRBD1 (6 bases). CDR3 loop: CASRQQGSNEAFF. The CDR3 bases are TGTGCCAGCAGACAACAGGGCTCCAATGAAGCTTTCTTT.